This T cell receptor (beta chain) was identified in a study of early T cells in non-severe SARS-CoV-2 infection. Germline CDR1 and CDR2: WNHNN and SYGVQD (reference sequence). There are 13 residues in the CDR3. The V and J ends lost 6 bases and 6 bases respectively, with 15 bases between them. Whole-study results and caveats: CD4 and private specificities were missed by VDJdb matching, which favored anti-spike CD8 responses.

Only a few counts were recorded for this clonotype. Its antigen remains unidentified. Separate cDNA molecules each had unique molecular identifiers attached to them. TCRdb itself ran the 5' RACE reads through MiXCR, one entry per CDR3 protein. The sample yields about 84,000 distinct CDR3 sequences, 9% to 14% seen once. The chain recombines TRBV10-1 with TRBJ2-7; D uncertain. The receptor was isolated from an adult who was a healthcare worker with PCR-confirmed SARS-CoV-2 infection or an uninfected control (not recorded which). The sample taken for sequencing was whole blood. CDR3 nucleotide sequence: TGCGCCAGCAGCAAATCGAGACACACCGAGCAGTACTTC. Translating gives CASSKSRHTEQYF.